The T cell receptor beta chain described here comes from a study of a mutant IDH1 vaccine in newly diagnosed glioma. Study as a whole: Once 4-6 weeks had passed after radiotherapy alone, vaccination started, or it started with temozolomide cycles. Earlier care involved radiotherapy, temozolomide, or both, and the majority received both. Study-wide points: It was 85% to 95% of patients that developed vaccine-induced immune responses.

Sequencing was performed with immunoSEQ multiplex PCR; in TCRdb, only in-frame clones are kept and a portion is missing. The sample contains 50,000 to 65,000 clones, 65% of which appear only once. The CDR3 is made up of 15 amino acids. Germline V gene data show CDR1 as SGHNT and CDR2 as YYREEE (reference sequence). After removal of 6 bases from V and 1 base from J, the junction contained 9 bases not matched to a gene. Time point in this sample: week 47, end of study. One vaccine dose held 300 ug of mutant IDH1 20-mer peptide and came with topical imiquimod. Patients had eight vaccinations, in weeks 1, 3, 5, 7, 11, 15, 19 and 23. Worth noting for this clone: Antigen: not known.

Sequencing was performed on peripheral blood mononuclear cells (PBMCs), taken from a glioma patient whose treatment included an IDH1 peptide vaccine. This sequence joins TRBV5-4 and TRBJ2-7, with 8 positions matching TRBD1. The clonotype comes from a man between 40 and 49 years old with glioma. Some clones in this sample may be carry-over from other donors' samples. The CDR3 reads CASTKGTGLSYEQYF. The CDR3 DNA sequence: TGTGCCAGCACCAAAGGGACAGGTCTGTCCTACGAGCAGTACTTC.